A selection of T cell receptor beta chains follows, all from one sample in a study of blood T cell repertoires in COVID-19. The data were produced by immunoSEQ multiplex PCR, yet TCRdb's version contains in-frame clones alone and is incomplete. The sample lists 100,000 or so clones, around 93% occurring once. The sequencing sample was made of peripheral blood. The receptors were gathered from a man aged 45-65 years with acute or convalescent COVID-19. The CDR3 runs from the conserved cysteine through the conserved F or W.

j_call v_call cdr3_aa
TRBJ1-2 TRBV27 CASSRQGRGYGYTF
TRBJ1-5 TRBV28 CASGLTGFQPQHF
TRBJ2-1 TRBV7-3 CASSLDRGKGNEQFF
TRBJ1-6 TRBV18 CASSGDRDSPLHF
TRBJ1-2 TRBV7-9 CASTPPGVIGYTF
TRBJ1-6 TRBV5-6 CASSSFGWGDSPLHF
TRBJ1-2 TRBV20-1 CSASAPGHTSAYGYTF
TRBJ1-1 TRBV27 CASRPQLQGARNTEAFF
TRBJ2-7 TRBV7-2 CASSLGTSSSSYEQYF
TRBJ1-1 TRBV16 CASSLGGGGTEAFF
TRBJ2-1 TRBV7-6 CASSGGSRGYNEQFF
TRBJ2-3 TRBV4-1 CASSQYLMTSGGSDTQYF
TRBJ1-4 TRBV27 CASRKRTGRLEKLFF
TRBJ1-1 TRBV5-1 CASSLSDTEAFF
TRBJ2-7 TRBV5-5 CASSLQSYEQYF
TRBJ1-1 TRBV2 CASNRERHTEAFF
TRBJ2-1 TRBV6-5 CASRGAGVGEQFF
TRBJ1-6 TRBV7-9 CASSLRARTGDNSPLHF
TRBJ2-3 TRBV19 CASISSGEVLPTDTQYF
TRBJ2-5 TRBV5-1 CASSWSGGETQYF
TRBJ2-5 TRBV7-6 CASSSFQETQYF
TRBJ2-7 TRBV27 CASSPRQGGIREQYF
TRBJ1-2 TRBV30 CAWSPTGARDYGYTF
TRBJ2-2 TRBV5-4 CASSLAGVLTGELFF
TRBJ1-3 TRBV5-4 CASSLDRGNTIYF
TRBJ1-1 TRBV24-1 CATSDFKSSGENF
TRBJ1-6 TRBV6-5 CASSYSSSYNSPLHF
TRBJ1-3 TRBV3-1/TRBV3-2 CASSQKGGQGSGNTIYF
TRBJ1-2 TRBV28 CASSLGTGVGYTF
TRBJ2-2 TRBV9 CASSPTELSTGELFF
TRBJ2-7 TRBV6-6 CASTLSGGVYEQYF
TRBJ2-3 TRBV4-1 CASSQRTSGAQGDTQYF
TRBJ1-5 TRBV3-1/TRBV3-2 CASSQESPGGNQPQHF
TRBJ2-7 TRBV3-1/TRBV3-2 CASSRTTGILAYEQYF
TRBJ2-3 TRBV7-7 CASSLLAGGSDTQYF
TRBJ1-5 TRBV7-8 CASSLDRVPDQPQHF